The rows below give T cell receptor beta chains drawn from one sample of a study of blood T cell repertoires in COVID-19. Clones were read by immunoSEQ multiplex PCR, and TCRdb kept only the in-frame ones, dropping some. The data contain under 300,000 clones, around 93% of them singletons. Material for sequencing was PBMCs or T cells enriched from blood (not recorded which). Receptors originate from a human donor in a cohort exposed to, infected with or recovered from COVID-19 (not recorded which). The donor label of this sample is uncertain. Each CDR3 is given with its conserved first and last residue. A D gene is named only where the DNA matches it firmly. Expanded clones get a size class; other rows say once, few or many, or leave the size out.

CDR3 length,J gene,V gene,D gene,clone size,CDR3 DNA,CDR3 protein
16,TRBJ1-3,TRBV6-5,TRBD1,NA,TGTGCCAGCAGTTGGACAGGGGGGCCCTCTGGAAACACCATATATTTT,CASSWTGGPSGNTIYF
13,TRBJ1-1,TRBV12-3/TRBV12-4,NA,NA,TGTGCCAGCAGTTGGGGTACAGCGAAGGGGGCTTTCTTT,CASSWGTAKGAFF
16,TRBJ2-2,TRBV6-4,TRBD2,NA,TGTGCCAGCAGTGCCCTAGCGGGGGGGCCATCCGGGGAGCTGTTTTTT,CASSALAGGPSGELFF
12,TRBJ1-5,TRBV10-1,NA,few,TGCGCCAGCAGTGACAGGGAACAGCCCCAGCATTTT,CASSDREQPQHF
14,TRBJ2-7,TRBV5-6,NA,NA,TGTGCCAGCAGCTCTACAGGGACGACCTACGAGCAGTACTTC,CASSSTGTTYEQYF
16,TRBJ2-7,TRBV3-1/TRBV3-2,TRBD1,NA,TGTGCCAGCAGCCAGTTCGGGACAGGGGTCTCCCACGAGCAGTACTTC,CASSQFGTGVSHEQYF
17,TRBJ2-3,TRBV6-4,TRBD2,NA,TGTGCCAGCAGTGACTCGACTAGCGGGGGAGGCACAGATACGCAGTATTTT,CASSDSTSGGGTDTQYF
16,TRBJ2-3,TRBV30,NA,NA,TGTGCCTCCACGACCGACAGGTCCTTTATCACAGATACGCAGTATTTT,CASTTDRSFITDTQYF
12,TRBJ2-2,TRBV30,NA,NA,TGTGCCTGGAGTGTGGCGGGGGGGGAGCTGTTTTTT,CAWSVAGGELFF
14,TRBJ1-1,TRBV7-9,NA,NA,TGTGCCAGCAGCTTGCAAGGGGGTAACACTGAAGCTTTCTTT,CASSLQGGNTEAFF
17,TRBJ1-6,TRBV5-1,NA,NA,TGCGCCAGCAGCTTTATTGGAGAGGGAGGCTATAATTCACCCCTCCACTTT,CASSFIGEGGYNSPLHF
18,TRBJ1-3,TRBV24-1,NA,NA,TGTGCCACCAGTGCTCCTGTAGGGGAAAACCCCTCTGGAAACACCATATATTTT,CATSAPVGENPSGNTIYF
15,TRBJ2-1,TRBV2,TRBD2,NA,TGTGCCAGCAGTGGGGGGACTAGAGCCTACAATGAGCAGTTCTTC,CASSGGTRAYNEQFF
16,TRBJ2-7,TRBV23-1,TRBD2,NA,TGCGCCAGCAGTCAATATTTAGCGGGGAGGCCCTACGAGCAGTACTTC,CASSQYLAGRPYEQYF
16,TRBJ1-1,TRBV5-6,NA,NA,TGTGCCAGCAGCTTGGTCGGTGATCAGGTGAACACTGAAGCTTTCTTT,CASSLVGDQVNTEAFF
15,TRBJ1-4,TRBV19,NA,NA,TGTGCCAGTAGTATCCGTTCGGGGGGAAGTGAAAAACTGTTTTTT,CASSIRSGGSEKLFF
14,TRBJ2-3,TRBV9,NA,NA,TGTGCCAGCAGCGTTGGAGGGAGCCCAGATACGCAGTATTTT,CASSVGGSPDTQYF
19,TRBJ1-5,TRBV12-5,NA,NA,TGTGCTAGTGGCCATGGTATTCCTCCGGTATTGGGAGGCAATCAGCCCCAGCATTTT,CASGHGIPPVLGGNQPQHF
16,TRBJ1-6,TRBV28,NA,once,TGTGCCAGCAGTTTCTCCTCGCAGGCCCCTAATTCACCCCTCCACTTT,CASSFSSQAPNSPLHF
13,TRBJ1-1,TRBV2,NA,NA,TGTGCCAGCAGTGAAGTTTTCCGGGCTGAAGCTTTCTTT,CASSEVFRAEAFF
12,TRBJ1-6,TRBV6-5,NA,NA,TGTGCCAGCAGTTACCTCCTCTCGCCCCTCCACTTT,CASSYLLSPLHF
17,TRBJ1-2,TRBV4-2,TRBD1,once,TGTGCCAGCAGCCAAGACGCGGGGGGCAGGGGGGACTATGGCTACACCTTC,CASSQDAGGRGDYGYTF
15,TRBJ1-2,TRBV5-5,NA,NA,TGTGCCAGCAGCTTGGCCGCCGACAGACTCTATGGCTACACCTTC,CASSLAADRLYGYTF
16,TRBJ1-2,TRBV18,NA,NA,TGTGCCAGCGTGTCCGCCGTCGGACAGCCCAGCTATGGCTACACCTTC,CASVSAVGQPSYGYTF
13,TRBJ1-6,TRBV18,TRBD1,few,TGTGCCAGCTCAGCGACAGGGGAATCACCCCTCCACTTT,CASSATGESPLHF
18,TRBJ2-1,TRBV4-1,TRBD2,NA,TGCGCCAGCAGCCAAGGGCCCCTCAGGAGCGGGAGATACAATGAGCAGTTCTTC,CASSQGPLRSGRYNEQFF
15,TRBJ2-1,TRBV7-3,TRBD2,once,TGTGCCAGCAGCCCAACGGGGGGATCCTACAATGAGCAGTTCTTC,CASSPTGGSYNEQFF
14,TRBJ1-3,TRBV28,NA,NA,TGTGCCGCCCGAGGGGGTTCGGCCGGAAACACCATATATTTT,CAARGGSAGNTIYF
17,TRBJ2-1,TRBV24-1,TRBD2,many,TGTGCCACCAGTGATTCGGGGGGGCCACCTACCTACAATGAGCAGTTCTTC,CATSDSGGPPTYNEQFF
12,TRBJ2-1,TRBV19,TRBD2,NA,TGTGCCAGTAGTATGGGAGGGCGGGAGCAGTTCTTC,CASSMGGREQFF
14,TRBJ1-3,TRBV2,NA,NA,TGTGCCAGCAGCCCGACACAATACGGAAACACCATATATTTT,CASSPTQYGNTIYF
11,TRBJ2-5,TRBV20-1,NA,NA,TGCAGTGCTAGACTAGAAGAGACCCAGTACTTC,CSARLEETQYF
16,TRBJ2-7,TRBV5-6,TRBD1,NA,TGTGCCAGCAGCTTGGCAGACAGGGGACCCGCCTACGAGCAGTACTTC,CASSLADRGPAYEQYF
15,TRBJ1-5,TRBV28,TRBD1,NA,TGTGCCAGCAGTTTAGCGGGACAGGGGAATCAGCCCCAGCATTTT,CASSLAGQGNQPQHF
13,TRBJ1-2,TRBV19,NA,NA,TGTGCCAGTAGTATCCCAGGTCTCTATGGCTACACCTTC,CASSIPGLYGYTF
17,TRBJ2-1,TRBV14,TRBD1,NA,TGTGCCAGCAGCCAAGCACCAGGGGGTCCCTCCTACAATGAGCAGTTCTTC,CASSQAPGGPSYNEQFF
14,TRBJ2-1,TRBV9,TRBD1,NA,TGTGCCAGCAGCTCAAGGACAGGGCTCAACCAACAGTTCTTC,CASSSRTGLNQQFF
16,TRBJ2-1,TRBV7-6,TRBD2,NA,TGTGCCAGCAGCTTAGCCGGAGGCGGGGGGCCCAATGAGCAGTTCTTC,CASSLAGGGGPNEQFF
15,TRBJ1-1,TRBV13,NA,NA,TGTGCCAGCAGCTTCGACTGGAGATCGGACACTGAAGCTTTCTTT,CASSFDWRSDTEAFF
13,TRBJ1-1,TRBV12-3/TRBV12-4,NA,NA,TGTGCCAGCAAGAGCAGGGAATTTACTGAAGCTTTCTTT,CASKSREFTEAFF
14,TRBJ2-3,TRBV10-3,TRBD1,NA,TGTGCCATCAGTGTCACAGGGGACGAAGATACGCAGTATTTT,CAISVTGDEDTQYF
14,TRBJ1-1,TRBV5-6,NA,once,TGTGCCAGCAGCTTCGGGGGATTGAACACTGAAGCTTTCTTT,CASSFGGLNTEAFF
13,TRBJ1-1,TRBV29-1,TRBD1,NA,TGCAGCGGATGGGACAGCCTGAACACTGAAGCTTTCTTT,CSGWDSLNTEAFF
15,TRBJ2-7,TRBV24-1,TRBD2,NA,TGTGCCACCAGTGAGGGGGACTACAACTCCTACGAGCAGTACTTC,CATSEGDYNSYEQYF
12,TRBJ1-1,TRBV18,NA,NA,TGTGCCAGCTCACCTAAGGAGACTGAAGCTTTCTTT,CASSPKETEAFF
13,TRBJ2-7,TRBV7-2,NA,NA,TGTGCCAGCAGCTCTCCAGGCGTCTACGAGCAGTACTTC,CASSSPGVYEQYF
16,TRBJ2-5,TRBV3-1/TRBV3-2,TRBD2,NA,TGTGCCAGCAGCCAAGCTAGCGGGGGATACCAAGAGACCCAGTACTTC,CASSQASGGYQETQYF
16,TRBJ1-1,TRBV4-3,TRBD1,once,TGCGCCAGCAGCCAAGATCGATGGCAGGGGGCTACTGAAGCTTTCTTT,CASSQDRWQGATEAFF
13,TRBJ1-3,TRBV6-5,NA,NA,TGTGCCAGCAGGGACAGCTCTGGAAACACCATATATTTT,CASRDSSGNTIYF
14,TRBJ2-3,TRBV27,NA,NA,TGTGCCAGCAGTTTACTGGCGGGGGCTGATACGCAGTATTTT,CASSLLAGADTQYF
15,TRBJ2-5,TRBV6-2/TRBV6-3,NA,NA,TGTGCCAGCAGTTTCGGACACCTCCCTCAAGAGACCCAGTACTTC,CASSFGHLPQETQYF
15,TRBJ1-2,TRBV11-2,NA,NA,TGTGCCAGCAGCGCCCTCACCGGAGTTAACTATGGCTACACCTTC,CASSALTGVNYGYTF
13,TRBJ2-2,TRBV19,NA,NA,TGTGCCAGTAGATCGGGAGTCACCGGGGAGCTGTTTTTT,CASRSGVTGELFF
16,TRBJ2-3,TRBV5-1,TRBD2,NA,TGCGCCAGCAGCCCGATTAGCGGGGCAGACACAGATACGCAGTATTTT,CASSPISGADTDTQYF
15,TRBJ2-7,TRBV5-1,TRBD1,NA,TGCGCCAGCCGATACCGCGACAGGGGCTCCTACGAGCAGTACTTC,CASRYRDRGSYEQYF